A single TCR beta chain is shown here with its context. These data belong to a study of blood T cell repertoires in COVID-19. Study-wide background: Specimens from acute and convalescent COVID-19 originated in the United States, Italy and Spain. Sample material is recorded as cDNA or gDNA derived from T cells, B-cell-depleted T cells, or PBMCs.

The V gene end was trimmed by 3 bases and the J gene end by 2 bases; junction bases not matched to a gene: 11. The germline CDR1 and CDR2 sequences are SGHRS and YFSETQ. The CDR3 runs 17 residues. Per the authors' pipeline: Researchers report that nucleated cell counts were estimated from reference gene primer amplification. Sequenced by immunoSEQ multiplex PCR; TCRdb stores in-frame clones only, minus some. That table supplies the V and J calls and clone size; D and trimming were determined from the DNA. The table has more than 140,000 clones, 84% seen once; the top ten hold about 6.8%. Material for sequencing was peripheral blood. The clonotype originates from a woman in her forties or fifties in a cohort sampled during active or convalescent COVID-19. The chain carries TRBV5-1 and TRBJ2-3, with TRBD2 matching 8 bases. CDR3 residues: CASSSPLQAGVTDTQYF. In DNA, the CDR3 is TGCGCCAGCAGCTCTCCCCTGCAAGCGGGGGTCACAGATACGCAGTATTTT.